Following are 21 T cell receptor beta chains from one sample sequenced in a study of T cell changes during pregnancy in multiple sclerosis. Data came from immunoSEQ multiplex PCR; TCRdb stores just in-frame clones and leaves some out. The sample gives about 13,000 clones, around nine tenths of which show up once; nearly 9% is in the top ten. The sample was CD8+ T cells from peripheral blood mononuclear cells, taken in the first trimester of pregnancy. These receptors were taken from a female donor with multiple sclerosis, enrolled in a pregnancy study.

The V call is TRBV4-1, the J call TRBJ2-6; maybe TRBD2 (5 bases). The germline V gene has CDR1 MGHRA and CDR2 YSYEKL. This CDR3 region has 16 residues. V was clipped by 0 bases and J by 0 bases, with 6 bases between them. The CDR3 DNA reads as TGCGCCAGCAGCCAAGAAGGGAGCTCTGGGGCCAACGTCCTGACTTTC. As protein: CASSQEGSSGANVLTF.

CDR3 DNA sequence: TGTGCCAGCAGCTTAGGGACAGGGCGGTATGGCTACACCTTC. It specifies CASSLGTGRYGYTF. V usage is TRBV7-2 and J usage is TRBJ1-2; 8 bases align to TRBD1. This CDR3 region has 14 residues. Germline V gives CDR1 SGHTA, CDR2 FQGNSA. After removal of 1 base from V and 5 bases from J, the junction contained 3 bases not matched to a gene.

CDR3 nucleotides: TGTGCCAGCCCCGGGGGACAGTCGAACACCGGGGAGCTGTTTTTT. Its protein product is CASPGGQSNTGELFF. The chain employs TRBV18 and TRBJ2-2, with D perhaps matching TRBD1 (7 bases). The germline CDR1 and CDR2 sequences are KGHSH and LQKENI. Trimming removed 8 bases from V and 0 bases from J, with 13 bases in between. This CDR3 comprises 15 residues.

The chain links TRBV13 to TRBJ1-2; 7 bases match TRBD1. CDR1 is PRHDT and CDR2 is FYEKMQ in the germline V gene (reference sequence). With V trimmed by 5 bases and J by 8 bases, 11 bases remained unmatched. The CDR3 covers 14 residues. The CDR3 loop is CASSGEDRVGGYTF. DNA for the CDR3: TGTGCCAGCAGCGGGGAAGACAGGGTAGGGGGCTACACCTTC.

This clone occurred a few times. The J gene is TRBJ2-1, the V gene TRBV10-1, with a possible D match to TRBD2 (5 bases). Trimming removed 3 bases from V and 9 bases from J, with 9 bases in between. This CDR3 has 12 amino acids. Germline V lookup: CDR1 WNHNN, CDR2 SYGVQD (reference sequence). The CDR3 region is CASSERSGEQFF. The DNA for the CDR3 is TGCGCCAGCAGTGAACGCAGCGGTGAGCAGTTCTTC.

This chain uses TRBV7-8 with TRBJ1-2; D call uncertain. CDR3 length: 16 amino acids. V was cut by 2 bases and J by 4 bases, with 17 bases left in between. Germline CDR1 and CDR2: SGHVS and FQNEAQ. CDR3 protein: CASSLSYADSSYGYTF. Here the CDR3 DNA reads TGTGCCAGCAGCTTAAGTTATGCGGACTCATCCTATGGCTACACCTTC.

This chain links TRBV6-5 with TRBJ1-2; 8 bases agree with TRBD1. The length of the CDR3 is 14 residues. With V trimmed by 7 bases and J by 8 bases, 12 bases remained unmatched. The germline V gene has CDR1 MNHEY and CDR2 SVGAGI. The CDR3 spells CASTSLDRVGGYTF. The CDR3 coding sequence is TGTGCCAGCACCTCCTTGGACAGGGTCGGGGGCTACACCTTC.

This rearrangement joins TRBV7-9 to TRBJ2-7, with D possibly matching TRBD2 (6 bases). There are 16 residues in the CDR3. CDR1 SEHNR and CDR2 FQNEAQ come from the germline V gene (reference sequence). V lost 2 bases and J 0 bases, leaving 14 bases between the germline ends. The CDR3 region is CASSLSRGLLSYEQYF. The CDR3 DNA is TGTGCCAGCAGCTTAAGTAGGGGACTGCTCTCCTACGAGCAGTACTTC. Combining the CDR3 with reference TRBV7-9 and TRBJ2-7 gives the whole variable domain DTGVSQNPRHKITKRGQNVTFRCDPISEHNRLYWYRQTLGQGPEFLTYFQNEAQLEKSRLLSDRFSAERPKGSFSTLEIQRTEQGDSAMYLCASSLSRGLLSYEQYFGPGTRLTVT.

The chain couples TRBV30 to TRBJ2-2; 9 bases are shared with TRBD2. This CDR3 comprises 14 residues. J was trimmed by 6 bases and V by 1 base; bases with no gene match: 3. From germline, CDR1 is GTSNPN and CDR2 SVGIG (reference sequence). For the CDR3, the DNA is TGTGCCTGGAGTGCTAGCGGGGAGGCCGGGGAGCTGTTTTTT. Translated: CAWSASGEAGELFF.

CDR3 coding DNA: TGCGCCAGCAGCCAAGGGACAGGCCTCGGAAACACCATATATTTT. It specifies CASSQGTGLGNTIYF. This chain connects TRBV4-3 to TRBJ1-3; 7 positions agree with TRBD1. The germline gives CDR1 LGHNA, CDR2 YSLEER. Trimming at V came to 1 base and at J to 4 bases, leaving 4 bases not matched to a gene. This CDR3 spans 15 amino acids.

This rearrangement joins TRBV28 to TRBJ1-1; 9 bases line up with TRBD1. This CDR3 is built from 15 residues. Per germline, CDR1 MDHEN and CDR2 SYDVKM. V was clipped by 5 bases and J by 2 bases; unmatched bases: 6. In DNA form, the CDR3 reads TGTGCCAGCAGTACCCCGGGACAGGGAAACACTGAAGCTTTCTTT. Translated: CASSTPGQGNTEAFF.

The rearrangement uses TRBV10-3 and TRBJ1-1, with 7 bases aligning to TRBD1. In germline, CDR1 is ENHRY, CDR2 SYGVKD. The CDR3 is 15 amino acids. V trimming: 5 bases; J trimming: 3 bases; junction bases outside the gene matches: 9. CDR3 DNA sequence: TGTGCCATCAGTATGCAGGGGGAAGAAGACACTGAAGCTTTCTTT. It is translated as CAISMQGEEDTEAFF.

The J gene is TRBJ2-1, the V gene TRBV11-2, with D maybe TRBD2 (6 bases). CDR3 length: 16 amino acids. CDR1 is SGHAT, CDR2 FQNNGV, per germline. V was cut by 1 base and J by 2 bases, with 12 bases left in between. CDR3: CASSLGGGTPYNEQFF. The CDR3 bases are TGTGCCAGCAGCTTAGGGGGCGGGACCCCCTACAATGAGCAGTTCTTC.

V is TRBV19 and J is TRBJ2-1; D possibly corresponds to TRBD1 (7 bases). Germline CDR1 LNHDA, CDR2 SQIVND (reference sequence). With 4 bases removed from V and 3 bases from J, the gap between germline ends came to 10 bases. The CDR3 totals 14 residues. The CDR3 reads CASSRRGRYNEQFF. CDR3 nucleotide sequence: TGTGCCAGTAGTAGGAGGGGGCGCTACAATGAGCAGTTCTTC. The full variable domain, in which reference TRBV19 and TRBJ2-1 provide the parts outside the CDR3, is DGGITQSPKYLFRKEGQNVTLSCEQNLNHDAMYWYRQDPGQGLRLIYYSQIVNDFQKGDIAEGYSVSREKKESFPLTVTSAQKNPTAFYLCASSRRGRYNEQFFGPGTRLTVL.

The chain links TRBV25-1 to TRBJ2-7, with 7 bases that match TRBD2. V lost 8 bases, J lost 3 bases, and 7 bases stayed unmatched. CDR1 and CDR2 (germline): MGHDK, SYGVNS. The CDR3 spans 13 residues. The CDR3: CASDGAGVYEQYF. CDR3 nucleotide sequence: TGTGCCAGCGACGGGGCGGGAGTCTACGAGCAGTACTTC.

This rearrangement joins TRBV28 to TRBJ2-5, with D possibly TRBD2 on 6 matching bases. The CDR3 is 13 residues long. CDR1 and CDR2 (germline): MDHEN, SYDVKM. V was pared by 3 bases and J by 4 bases, with 9 bases between. The CDR3 DNA reads TGTGCCAGCAGTTTCGGGACTCCAGAGACCCAGTACTTC. It yields the protein CASSFGTPETQYF.

This sequence joins TRBV6-1 and TRBJ2-1; 8 bases map to TRBD2. This CDR3 comprises 15 residues. CDR1 is MNHNS, CDR2 SASEGT, per germline. V lost 0 bases to trimming and J lost 8 bases; unmatched junction nucleotides: 6. The CDR3 protein is CASSEASGGVDEQFF. CDR3 DNA: TGTGCCAGCAGTGAAGCCTCGGGGGGGGTAGATGAGCAGTTCTTC.

The genes are TRBV4-1 and TRBJ1-2; D possibly corresponds to TRBD1 (6 bases). The CDR3 runs to 14 residues. The V gene's germline CDR1 is MGHRA and CDR2 YSYEKL. Between the trimmed V and J ends, which lost 3 bases and 4 bases, there was a span of 12 bases. The CDR3 protein is CASSHSQGLYGYTF. The CDR3 DNA sequence: TGCGCCAGCAGCCATTCCCAGGGGCTCTATGGCTACACCTTC.

This chain connects TRBV19 to TRBJ1-1, with TRBD1 matching 7 bases. This CDR3 has 13 amino acids. The germline V gene encodes CDR1 LNHDA and CDR2 SQIVND (reference sequence). The junction had 3 bases not matched to a gene; V was cut back by 2 bases and J by 6 bases. CDR3 amino acids: CASSIRGTAEAFF. The CDR3, as DNA: TGTGCCAGTAGTATACGCGGGACAGCTGAAGCTTTCTTT.

This clone appeared a single time. The J gene is TRBJ2-7, the V gene TRBV7-9; weak D call: TRBD1 (6 bases). The germline V gene encodes CDR1 SEHNR and CDR2 FQNEAQ (reference sequence). The CDR3 is 15 residues long. Between the trimmed V and J ends, which lost 3 bases and 5 bases, there was a span of 17 bases. CDR3 protein: CASSLGQGRMNEQYF. DNA of the CDR3: TGTGCCAGCAGCTTGGGGCAGGGGCGAATGAACGAGCAGTACTTC.

The chain employs TRBV7-6 and TRBJ1-1; D unclear. V lost 1 base and J 1 base, leaving 13 bases between the germline ends. The CDR3 has 16 residues. CDR1 and CDR2 from the germline V gene are SGHVS and FNYEAQ. This CDR3 is CASSLEVAWRNTEAFF. CDR3 sequence (DNA): TGTGCCAGCAGCTTAGAAGTGGCCTGGAGGAACACTGAAGCTTTCTTT.